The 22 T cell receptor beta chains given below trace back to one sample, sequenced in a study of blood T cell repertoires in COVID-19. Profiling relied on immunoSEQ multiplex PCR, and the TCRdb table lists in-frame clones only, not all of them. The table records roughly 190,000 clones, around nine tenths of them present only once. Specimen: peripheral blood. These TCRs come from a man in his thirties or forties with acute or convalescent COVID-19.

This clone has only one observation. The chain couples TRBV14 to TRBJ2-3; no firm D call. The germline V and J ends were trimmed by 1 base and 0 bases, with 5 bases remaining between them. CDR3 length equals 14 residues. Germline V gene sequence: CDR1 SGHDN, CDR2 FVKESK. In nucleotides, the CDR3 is TGTGCCAGCAGCCAAGGAGCGAGCACAGATACGCAGTATTTT. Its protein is CASSQGASTDTQYF.

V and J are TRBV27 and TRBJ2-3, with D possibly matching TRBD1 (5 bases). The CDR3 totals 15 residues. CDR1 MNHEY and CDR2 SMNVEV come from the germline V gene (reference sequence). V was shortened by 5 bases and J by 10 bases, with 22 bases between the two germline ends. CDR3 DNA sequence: TGTGCCAGCAGTCCCCGATTCCAGACTGGGGCTGCGCAGTATTTT. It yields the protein CASSPRFQTGAAQYF.

For the CDR3, the DNA is TGTGCCAGCACCAGAGACAGGCATAGCAATCAGCCCCAGCATTTT. This encodes CASTRDRHSNQPQHF. The chain couples TRBV2 to TRBJ1-5; maybe TRBD1 (6 bases). CDR3 length equals 15 residues. Between the trimmed V and J ends, which lost 7 bases and 0 bases, there was a span of 13 bases. Germline CDR1 SNHLY, CDR2 FYNNEI.

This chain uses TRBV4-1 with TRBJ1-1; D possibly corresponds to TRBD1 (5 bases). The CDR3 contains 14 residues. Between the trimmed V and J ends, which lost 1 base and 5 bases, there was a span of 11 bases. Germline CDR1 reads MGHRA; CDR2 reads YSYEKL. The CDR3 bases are TGCGCCAGCAGCCAAGGAGCAGGGAAAACTGAAGCTTTCTTT. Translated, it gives CASSQGAGKTEAFF.

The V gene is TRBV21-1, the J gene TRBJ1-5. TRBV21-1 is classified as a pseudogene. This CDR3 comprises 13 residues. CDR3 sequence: CASSKGECQPQHF. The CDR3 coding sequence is TGTGCCAGCAGCAAAGGAGAATGCCAGCCCCAGCATTTT.

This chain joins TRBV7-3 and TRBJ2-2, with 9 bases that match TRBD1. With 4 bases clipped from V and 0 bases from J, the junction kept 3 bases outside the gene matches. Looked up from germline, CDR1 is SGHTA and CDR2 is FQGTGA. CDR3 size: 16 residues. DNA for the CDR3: TGTGCCAGCAGCTCAAGGGACAGGGCGAACACCGGGGAGCTGTTTTTT. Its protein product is CASSSRDRANTGELFF.

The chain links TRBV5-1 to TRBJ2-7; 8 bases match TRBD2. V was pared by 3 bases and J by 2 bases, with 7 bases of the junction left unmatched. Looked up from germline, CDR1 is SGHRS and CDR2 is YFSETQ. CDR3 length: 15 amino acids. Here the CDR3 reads CASSSNPGLAYEQYF. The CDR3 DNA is TGCGCCAGCAGCTCCAATCCGGGACTAGCCTACGAGCAGTACTTC.

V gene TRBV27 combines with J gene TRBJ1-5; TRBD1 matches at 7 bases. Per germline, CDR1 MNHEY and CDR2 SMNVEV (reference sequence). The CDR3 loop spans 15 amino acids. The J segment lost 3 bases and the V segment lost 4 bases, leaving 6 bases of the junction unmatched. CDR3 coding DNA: TGTGCCAGCAGTTCAAACAGGGGCCTCAATCAGCCCCAGCATTTT. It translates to CASSSNRGLNQPQHF.

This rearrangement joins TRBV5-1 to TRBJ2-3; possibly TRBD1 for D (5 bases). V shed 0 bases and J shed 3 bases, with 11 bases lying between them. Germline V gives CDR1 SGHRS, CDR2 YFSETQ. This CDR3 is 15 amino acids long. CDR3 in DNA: TGCGCCAGCAGCTTGGATCAGGGTCGGACAGATACGCAGTATTTT. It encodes CASSLDQGRTDTQYF.

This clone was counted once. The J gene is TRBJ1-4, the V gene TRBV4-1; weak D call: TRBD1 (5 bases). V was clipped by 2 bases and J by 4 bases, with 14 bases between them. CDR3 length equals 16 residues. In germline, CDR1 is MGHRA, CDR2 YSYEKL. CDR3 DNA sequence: TGCGCCAGCAGCCAACCTCCCCGGACACTTAATGAAAAACTGTTTTTT. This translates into CASSQPPRTLNEKLFF.

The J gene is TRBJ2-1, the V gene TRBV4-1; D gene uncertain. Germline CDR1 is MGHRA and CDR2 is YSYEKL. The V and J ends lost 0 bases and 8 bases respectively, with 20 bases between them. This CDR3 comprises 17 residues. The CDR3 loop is CASSQDRVGGEVYEQFF. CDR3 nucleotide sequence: TGCGCCAGCAGCCAAGATCGGGTGGGTGGTGAGGTCTATGAGCAGTTCTTC.

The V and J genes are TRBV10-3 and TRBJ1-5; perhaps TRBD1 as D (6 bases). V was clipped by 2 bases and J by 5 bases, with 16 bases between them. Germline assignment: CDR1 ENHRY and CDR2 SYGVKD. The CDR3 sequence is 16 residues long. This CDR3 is CAISEPGVLGDQPQHF. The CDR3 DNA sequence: TGTGCCATCAGTGAGCCAGGGGTTTTGGGGGATCAGCCCCAGCATTTT.

CDR3 DNA sequence: TGTGCCAGCTCACCAACCCAGCGCGGCACGAACACTGAAGCTTTCTTT. Protein sequence: CASSPTQRGTNTEAFF. The V call is TRBV18, the J call TRBJ1-1; D is unclear. V shed 2 bases and J shed 1 base, with 14 bases lying between them. Germline V gene data show CDR1 as KGHSH and CDR2 as LQKENI. This CDR3 is 16 amino acids long.

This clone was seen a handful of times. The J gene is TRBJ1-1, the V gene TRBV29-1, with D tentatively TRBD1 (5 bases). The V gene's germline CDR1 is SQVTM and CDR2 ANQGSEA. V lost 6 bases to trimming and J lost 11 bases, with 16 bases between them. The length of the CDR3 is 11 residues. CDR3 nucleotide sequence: TGCAGCGTGACAGTAGGTCCTGCTGCTTTCTTT. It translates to CSVTVGPAAFF. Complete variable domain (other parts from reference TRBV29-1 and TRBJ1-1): SAVISQKPSRDICQRGTSLTIQCQVDSQVTMMFWYRQQPGQSLTLIATANQGSEATYESGFVIDKFPISRPNLTFSTLTVSNMSPEDSSIYLCSVTVGPAAFFGQGTRLTVV.

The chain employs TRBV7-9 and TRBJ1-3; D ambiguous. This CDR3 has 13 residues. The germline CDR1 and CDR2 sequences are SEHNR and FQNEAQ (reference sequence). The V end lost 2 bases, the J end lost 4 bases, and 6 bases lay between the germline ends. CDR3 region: CASSLLQGNTIYF. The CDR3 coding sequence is TGTGCCAGCAGCTTACTGCAGGGAAACACCATATATTTT. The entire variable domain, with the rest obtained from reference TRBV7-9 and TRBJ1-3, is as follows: DTGVSQNPRHKITKRGQNVTFRCDPISEHNRLYWYRQTLGQGPEFLTYFQNEAQLEKSRLLSDRFSAERPKGSFSTLEIQRTEQGDSAMYLCASSLLQGNTIYFGEGSWLTVV.

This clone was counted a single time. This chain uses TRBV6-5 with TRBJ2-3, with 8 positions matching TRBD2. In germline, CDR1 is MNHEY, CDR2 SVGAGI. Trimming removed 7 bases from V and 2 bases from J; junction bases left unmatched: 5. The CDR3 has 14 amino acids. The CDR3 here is CASKERGTTDTQYF. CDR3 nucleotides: TGTGCCAGCAAAGAGCGGGGGACCACAGATACGCAGTATTTT.

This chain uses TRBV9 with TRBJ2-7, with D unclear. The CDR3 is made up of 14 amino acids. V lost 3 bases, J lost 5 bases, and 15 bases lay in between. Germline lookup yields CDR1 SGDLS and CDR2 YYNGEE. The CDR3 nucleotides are TGTGCCAGCAGCGCCCCACTTTCTGAGGACGAGCAGTACTTC. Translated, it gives CASSAPLSEDEQYF.

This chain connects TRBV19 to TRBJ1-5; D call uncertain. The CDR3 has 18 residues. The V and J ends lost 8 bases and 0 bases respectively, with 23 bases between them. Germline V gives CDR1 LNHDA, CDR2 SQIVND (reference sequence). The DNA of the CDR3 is TGTGCCAGTCGCCTCAAGGAGGGTGCGGCAGTTAGCAATCAGCCCCAGCATTTT. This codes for CASRLKEGAAVSNQPQHF.

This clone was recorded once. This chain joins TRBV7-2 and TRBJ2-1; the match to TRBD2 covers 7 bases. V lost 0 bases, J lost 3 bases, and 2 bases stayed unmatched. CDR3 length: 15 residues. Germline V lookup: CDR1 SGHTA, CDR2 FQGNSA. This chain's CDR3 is CASSLAGGDYNEQFF. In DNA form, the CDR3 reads TGTGCCAGCAGCTTAGCGGGAGGGGACTACAATGAGCAGTTCTTC.

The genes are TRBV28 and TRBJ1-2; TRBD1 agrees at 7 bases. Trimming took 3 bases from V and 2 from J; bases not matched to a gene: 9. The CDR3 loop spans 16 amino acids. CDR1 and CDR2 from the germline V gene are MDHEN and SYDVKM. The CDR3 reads CASSFTPNRGNYGYTF. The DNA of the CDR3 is TGTGCCAGCAGTTTCACCCCCAACAGGGGAAACTATGGCTACACCTTC.

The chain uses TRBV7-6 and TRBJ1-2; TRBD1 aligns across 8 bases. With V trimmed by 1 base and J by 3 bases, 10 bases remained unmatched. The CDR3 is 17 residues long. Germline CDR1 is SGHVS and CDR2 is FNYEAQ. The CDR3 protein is CASSLGAGGPRYYGYTF. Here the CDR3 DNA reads TGTGCCAGCAGCTTAGGGGCAGGGGGCCCACGCTACTATGGCTACACCTTC.

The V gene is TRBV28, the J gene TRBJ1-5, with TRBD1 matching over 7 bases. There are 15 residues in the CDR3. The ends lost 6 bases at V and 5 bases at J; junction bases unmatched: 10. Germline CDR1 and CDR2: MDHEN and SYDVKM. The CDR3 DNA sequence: TGTGCCAGCAGAAAAAGGGGGCTTGGGGATCAGCCCCAGCATTTT. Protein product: CASRKRGLGDQPQHF.